The 3 T cell receptor beta chains presented below share a single source sample, sequenced in a study of blood T cell repertoires in COVID-19. Produced via immunoSEQ multiplex PCR; TCRdb's table is partial and in-frame only. Here the sample spans under 300,000 clones, approximately 91% being singletons. The sequenced sample was peripheral blood. Receptor source: a man aged 30-40 years with COVID-19, enrolled during active disease.

This chain connects TRBV9 to TRBJ1-2, with TRBD1 identical over 9 bases. CDR1 is SGDLS and CDR2 is YYNGEE in the germline V gene. The CDR3 sequence is 14 residues long. The V and J ends lost 3 bases and 7 bases, in that order; junction bases with no gene match: 7. The CDR3 bases are TGTGCCAGCAGCGGGACAGGGGCCGACGGTGGCTACACCTTC. Translated, it gives CASSGTGADGGYTF.

The rearrangement uses TRBV18 and TRBJ1-1, with 7 bases fitting TRBD1. The V and J ends lost 6 bases and 5 bases, in that order; junction bases with no gene match: 9. From germline, CDR1 is KGHSH and CDR2 LQKENI. The CDR3 extends over 14 amino acids. CDR3 coding DNA: TGTGCCAGCTCTCCTGACAGGGTTAAAACTGAAGCTTTCTTT. Protein sequence: CASSPDRVKTEAFF.

This sequence joins TRBV5-1 and TRBJ2-6, with D unclear. CDR1 is SGHRS, CDR2 YFSETQ, per germline. The V end lost 4 bases, the J end lost 1 base, and 6 bases lay between the germline ends. There are 14 residues in the CDR3. The CDR3 loop reads CASSPESGANVLTF. The CDR3, as DNA: TGCGCCAGCAGCCCCGAGTCTGGGGCCAACGTCCTGACTTTC.